This T cell receptor (beta chain) came from a study of cytomegalovirus exposure and HLA in healthy donors. Overall study results and limits: In vitro assays verified that a few CMV-associated chains recognized CMV antigens specifically. Sequencing likely generated an artifact that appeared as a cluster of highly shared sequence variants.

The PCR ran on 60 Vbeta and 13 Jbeta primers. Sequencing was performed with immunoSEQ multiplex PCR; in TCRdb, only in-frame clones are kept and a portion is missing. The sample yields 100,000 to 150,000 clones, roughly 15% seen once. Concerning this clone itself: Its target is unknown.

In germline, CDR1 is MNHNY, CDR2 SVGAGI (reference sequence). The length of the CDR3 is 15 residues. The V and J ends lost 6 bases and 6 bases respectively, with 15 bases between them. Sequencing input: PBMCs. The rearrangement uses TRBV6-6 and TRBJ1-6, with D hard to call. This receptor was identified in a female donor in good health and CMV-seropositive. This CDR3 reads CASRSPWGGNSPLHF. The CDR3 coding sequence is TGTGCCAGCAGATCTCCGTGGGGAGGTAATTCACCCCTCCACTTT.